These 23 T cell receptor beta chains share one sample of origin, sequenced in a study of cytomegalovirus exposure and HLA in healthy donors (dated by TCRdb to about 2017). Library preparation employed the immunoSEQ multiplex PCR assay. For the multiplex PCR, a mixture combining 60 forward primers for TCR Vbeta segments and 13 reverse primers for TCR Jbeta segments was used. Entries here come from immuneACCESS through TCRdb and include only in-frame sequences with V and J called. Some clones fail to appear in such tables; in the studies checked, an unresolved V gene covers under half of the shortfall, and the cause of the remainder is unknown. The sample table shows about 150,000 clones, and roughly 78% are seen once. The biggest ten clones account for just under 6.5% of the sample. The sample was PBMCs. These receptors originate from a man aged 50-60 years in good health and CMV-seropositive.

The rearrangement links TRBV18 to TRBJ1-3; D may be TRBD1 (5 bases). From germline, CDR1 is KGHSH and CDR2 LQKENI. This CDR3 has 15 amino acids. V gave up 3 bases and J gave up 2 bases, with 11 bases separating them. The CDR3 reads CASSPGGDPGNTIYF. The CDR3 coding sequence is TGTGCCAGCTCACCCGGGGGAGACCCTGGAAACACCATATATTTT.

V gene TRBV4-1 combines with J gene TRBJ2-5, with D possibly TRBD2 on 6 matching bases. V was pared by 4 bases and J by 5 bases, with 17 bases between. CDR1 MGHRA and CDR2 YSYEKL come from the germline V gene. CDR3 length: 15 residues. This CDR3 reads CASSLRDLKGETQYF. The CDR3 nucleotides are TGCGCCAGCAGCCTCCGGGACTTAAAGGGGGAGACCCAGTACTTC.

This rearrangement joins TRBV10-3 to TRBJ2-1; TRBD2 matches 10 bases. This CDR3 is 16 amino acids long. The germline V gene encodes CDR1 ENHRY and CDR2 SYGVKD. V lost 1 base, J lost 9 bases, and 9 bases stayed unmatched. The CDR3 coding sequence is TGTGCCATCAGTGAGTACCTAGCGGGAGAGGTTGGTGAGCAGTTCTTC. Translating gives CAISEYLAGEVGEQFF.

The CDR3, as DNA: TGTGCCAGCAGTGAATCTGCCAGGGTCGGTAAAGGTGGCTACACCTTC. It yields the protein CASSESARVGKGGYTF. The rearrangement links TRBV25-1 to TRBJ1-2, with D possibly being TRBD1 (5 bases). The CDR3 has 16 amino acids. The germline CDR1 and CDR2 sequences are MGHDK and SYGVNS. Trimming took 1 base from V and 7 from J, leaving 19 bases between them.

The chain joins TRBV5-1 to TRBJ1-1; D gene ambiguous. This CDR3 region has 13 residues. Trimming took off 4 bases at V and 3 bases at J, with 10 bases between the two ends. Germline assignment: CDR1 SGHRS and CDR2 YFSETQ. CDR3 region: CASSPHTHTEAFF. CDR3 DNA: TGCGCCAGCAGCCCACATACCCACACTGAAGCTTTCTTT.

The V call is TRBV6-4, the J call TRBJ2-1; maybe TRBD1 (5 bases). The V end was cut by 2 bases, the J end by 6 bases, with 8 bases between. CDR1 and CDR2 from the germline V gene are MRHNA and SNTAGT. The CDR3 spans 13 residues. CDR3 amino acids: CASSDRGGNEQFF. DNA of the CDR3: TGTGCCAGCAGTGACAGGGGTGGCAATGAGCAGTTCTTC.

V is TRBV7-9 and J is TRBJ1-1, with D tentatively TRBD1 (5 bases). This CDR3 contains 14 residues. CDR1 is SEHNR and CDR2 is FQNEAQ in the germline V gene (reference sequence). Trimming shortened V by 0 bases and J by 4 bases, and 9 bases separated the two germline ends. DNA for the CDR3: TGTGCCAGCAGCTTAGCTAAGACAGTCACTGAAGCTTTCTTT. Translation: CASSLAKTVTEAFF.

The chain links TRBV10-3 to TRBJ2-1; 8 bases fit TRBD2. There are 14 residues in the CDR3. The trim removed 5 bases at V and 6 bases at J, leaving 6 bases unmatched. Germline values: CDR1 ENHRY, CDR2 SYGVKD. The CDR3 sequence is CAISSGRPLNEQFF. The DNA for the CDR3 is TGTGCCATCAGTAGCGGGAGACCCCTCAATGAGCAGTTCTTC.

The chain couples TRBV19 to TRBJ2-6; D not certain. The CDR3 spans 15 residues. Between the trimmed V and J ends, which lost 7 bases and 0 bases, there was a span of 10 bases. From germline, CDR1 is LNHDA and CDR2 SQIVND (reference sequence). The CDR3 loop reads CASKYSRSGANVLTF. CDR3 in DNA: TGTGCCAGTAAGTACAGCCGCTCTGGGGCCAACGTCCTGACTTTC.

The chain couples TRBV12-5 to TRBJ2-3, with 7 nucleotides matching TRBD2. Germline V gene sequence: CDR1 LGHNT, CDR2 FRNRAP. V trimming: 5 bases; J trimming: 0 bases; junction bases outside the gene matches: 2. This CDR3 is 14 amino acids long. CDR3 bases: TGTGCTAGTGGTCCGGGACTAAGCACAGATACGCAGTATTTT. Its protein product is CASGPGLSTDTQYF.

The V call is TRBV14, the J call TRBJ2-5; D is uncertain. Germline loops: CDR1 SGHDN, CDR2 FVKESK. CDR3 size: 12 residues. The V gene lost 1 base and the J gene lost 13 bases, with 13 bases spanning the gap. This CDR3 reads CASSQAGRKLYF. The CDR3 nucleotides read TGTGCCAGCAGCCAAGCAGGCAGGAAACTGTACTTC.

This rearrangement joins TRBV5-5 to TRBJ2-7, with 7 bases lining up with TRBD2. The CDR3 length is 14 residues. Germline loops: CDR1 SGHKS, CDR2 YYEKEE (reference sequence). Trimming cost V 4 bases and J 6 bases; bases outside gene matches: 10. Here the CDR3 reads CASSQGTTLIEQYF. The CDR3 DNA reads as TGTGCCAGCAGCCAAGGGACTACCTTAATCGAGCAGTACTTC.

This chain joins TRBV4-2 and TRBJ2-7; D is undetermined. Germline loops: CDR1 LGHNA, CDR2 YNFKEQ. The CDR3 runs to 13 residues. V shed 3 bases and J shed 7 bases, with 13 bases lying between them. The CDR3 sequence: CASSHPLLREQYF. The CDR3 region has the DNA TGTGCCAGCAGCCATCCTCTTCTACGGGAGCAGTACTTC.

This clone has only a few counts. J is TRBJ2-7 and V is TRBV2; weak D call: TRBD2 (5 bases). V was trimmed by 6 bases and J by 7 bases, leaving 10 bases between them. The germline gives CDR1 SNHLY, CDR2 FYNNEI. The CDR3 covers 11 residues. CDR3: CASRGAWEQYF. Here the CDR3 DNA reads TGTGCCAGCAGGGGAGCCTGGGAGCAGTACTTC.

This chain uses TRBV6-4 with TRBJ1-3; 9 positions agree with TRBD1. The germline V gene encodes CDR1 MRHNA and CDR2 SNTAGT. This CDR3 is 14 amino acids long. Trimming at V came to 6 bases and at J to 0 bases, leaving 0 bases not matched to a gene. The CDR3 bases are TGTGCCAGCAGGGGACAGGGCTCTGGAAACACCATATATTTT. As protein: CASRGQGSGNTIYF.

The chain carries TRBV19 and TRBJ2-1; 11 bases align to TRBD2. The trim removed 6 bases at V and 7 bases at J, leaving 11 bases unmatched. This CDR3 is built from 16 residues. The germline gives CDR1 LNHDA, CDR2 SQIVND (reference sequence). CDR3: CASRPTTSGRRNEQFF. The CDR3 DNA follows: TGTGCCAGTAGACCTACCACTAGCGGGAGAAGGAATGAGCAGTTCTTC.

This chain uses TRBV18 with TRBJ1-2, with a weak D call TRBD1 (5 bases). The CDR3 has 15 residues. The germline CDR1 and CDR2 sequences are KGHSH and LQKENI. The V end was cut by 3 bases, the J end by 4 bases, with 15 bases between. The CDR3 loop reads CASSPSRGSGYGYTF. The CDR3 DNA reads as TGTGCCAGCTCACCCTCCCGGGGGAGTGGCTATGGCTACACCTTC.

The chain has TRBV6-1 and TRBJ1-2; 11 bases agree with TRBD1. There are 13 residues in the CDR3. Germline values: CDR1 MNHNS, CDR2 SASEGT. The V and J ends lost 8 bases and 4 bases, in that order; junction bases with no gene match: 3. The CDR3 DNA sequence: TGTGCCAGCGGGGGACAGGGGGTCTATGGCTACACCTTC. It specifies CASGGQGVYGYTF.

The V call is TRBV10-2, the J call TRBJ2-7; D not certain. Deletions cut 6 bases from V and 1 base from J, with 13 bases between. Germline values: CDR1 WSHSY, CDR2 SAAADI. The CDR3 has 14 residues. CDR3 bases: TGCGCCAGCAGGGGCTCGGCATTTTCCTACGAGCAGTACTTC. Protein: CASRGSAFSYEQYF.

This sequence joins TRBV19 and TRBJ2-7; D gene ambiguous. Germline CDR1 reads LNHDA; CDR2 reads SQIVND (reference sequence). V lost 3 bases and J 2 bases, leaving 8 bases between the germline ends. This CDR3 is built from 13 residues. The CDR3 DNA sequence: TGTGCCAGTAGTATCTTTCCGGCCTACGAGCAGTACTTC. Its translation is CASSIFPAYEQYF.

This rearrangement joins TRBV29-1 to TRBJ2-7; D may be TRBD1 (6 bases). V was shortened by 7 bases and J by 2 bases, with 9 bases between the two germline ends. Germline V CDR1 and CDR2: SQVTM, ANQGSEA. The CDR3 consists of 11 residues. The CDR3 protein is CSGRDTYEQYF. In DNA form, the CDR3 reads TGCAGCGGCCGGGACACCTACGAGCAGTACTTC.

The chain combines TRBV15 with TRBJ1-5, with D hard to call. This CDR3 is 15 amino acids long. The V and J ends lost 2 bases and 0 bases respectively, with 8 bases between them. Germline lookup yields CDR1 LNHNV and CDR2 YYDKDF (reference sequence). The CDR3 reads CATSRYGNSNQPQHF. The CDR3 DNA follows: TGTGCCACCAGCAGATATGGCAATAGCAATCAGCCCCAGCATTTT.

The chain recombines TRBV28 with TRBJ1-4, with D possibly matching TRBD1 (5 bases). The CDR3 sequence is 17 residues long. The germline CDR1 and CDR2 sequences are MDHEN and SYDVKM. The V and J ends lost 6 bases and 5 bases respectively, with 22 bases between them. The CDR3 DNA is TGTGCCAGCAGAACCCAATCGAGGGGTGGGGGGAATGAAAAACTGTTTTTT. Amino acids: CASRTQSRGGGNEKLFF.